A single T cell receptor (beta chain) is shown here with its context. The data are from a study of somatic mutations in cytotoxic T cells in rheumatoid arthritis. The data were produced by immunoSEQ multiplex PCR, yet TCRdb's version contains in-frame clones alone and is incomplete. The table shows under 20,000 clones, with roughly 75% occurring only once. The junction had 6 bases not matched to a gene; V was cut back by 4 bases and J by 2 bases. The CDR3 is 15 residues long. Germline V CDR1 and CDR2: SGHRS, YFSETQ. The TCR comes from an adult with rheumatoid arthritis. The sample was CD8+ T cells sorted from blood. V usage is TRBV5-1 and J usage is TRBJ2-7; 10 bases line up with TRBD1. The CDR3 spells CASSTDRGPPYEQYF. For the CDR3, the DNA is TGCGCCAGCAGCACCGACAGGGGGCCTCCCTACGAGCAGTACTTC. Full variable domain (rest looked up from reference TRBV5-1 and TRBJ2-7): KAGVTQTPRYLIKTRGQQVTLSCSPISGHRSVSWYQQTPGQGLQFLFEYFSETQRNKGNFPGRFSGRQFSNSRSEMNVSTLELGDSALYLCASSTDRGPPYEQYFGPGTRLTVT.